The T cell receptor beta chain under discussion was sequenced for a study of PD-1 blockade in classical Hodgkin lymphoma (dated by TCRdb to 2020 to 2022). For the wider study: Nivolumab dosing was 3 mg/kg intravenously every 2 weeks, continuing until either disease progression or unacceptable toxicity. A peripheral blood immune signature of response to PD-1 blockade in classical Hodgkin lymphoma was defined using TCR beta sequencing and CyTOF. What the research found in general, with its limitations: The study was restricted to a single clinical trial cohort, and the causes of repertoire differences, possibly disease activity or prior therapy, were left undefined. Baseline TCR diversity was reported to be lower in newly diagnosed patients than in healthy donors, and even lower in relapsed/refractory patients. Patients starting nivolumab less than 1 year after ASCT had lower diversity and were excluded from later analyses to avoid confounding by immune reconstitution. Baseline diversity similar to that of newly diagnosed patients was observed in trial patients achieving complete response, whereas significantly lower diversity was observed in partial responders and progressors. CD4+ but not CD8+ TCR diversity rose significantly by C4D1 (p=0.0027 vs p=0.16), most apparent in complete responders (p=0.02).

To note about this clone: What this receptor recognizes is not known. No clone much larger than this one lies a single base away; base qualities are absent.

Genomic DNA was extracted with the Qiagen DNeasy kit from unsorted PBMCs and from negatively selected CD4+ and CD8+ fractions. Using primers that anneal to V and J segments, immunoSEQ multiplex PCR amplified the TCR beta CDR3 regions. A synthetic immune receptor repertoire was used to minimize amplification bias, and any remaining bias was removed computationally after sequencing. The study's processing was this. Repertoire diversity was quantified as the Shannon entropy index using custom Python scripts. The unsorted, CD4+ and CD8+ repertoires were each analyzed separately, with the exception of combined analyses, where CD4+ and CD8+ sequences were merged in silico. A clone counted as expanded when the clone's frequency after treatment rose at least 2-fold relative to C1D1, and clones undetected at baseline were given a pseudocount of 0.5. Singleton clones were defined as clones with 0 or 1 copy at C1D1, and non-singleton clones were defined as clones with 2 or more copies. Clones expanded in unsorted samples were labelled as CD4+, CD8+ or unknown by matching protein sequences in sorted samples from the same patient. Wilcoxon tests were applied to paired samples to test diversity changes from C1D1 to C4D1. The table was pulled from immuneACCESS by TCRdb, which kept in-frame rearrangements only. Such tables lose some clones; where checked, under half of the loss comes from unresolved V genes, and the rest has no known cause. The DNA was the basis for D and trimming; V, J and clone size are from that table. This sample is represented by 20,000 or so clones; around 85% of them were singletons. Under 7.5% of the sample rests with the top ten.

The germline V gene encodes CDR1 MNHNY and CDR2 SVGAGI (reference sequence). Including cysteine and phenylalanine, the CDR3 has 13 amino acids. Left in the record is the CDR3 DNA by itself, 39 bases read in frame from the first base. V is cut by 5 bases and J by 6 bases, and the space between the germline ends is 13 bases. The time point label on this specimen signifies: cycle 1 day 1 (C1D1), immediately before nivolumab initiation. Every trial patient had relapsed following autologous stem cell transplantation, and prior brentuximab vedotin exposure was what differed among cohorts A, B and C. The trial cohort was composed of about 54 patients with relapsed/refractory classical Hodgkin lymphoma, for whom complete response, partial response or progressive disease was recorded as best overall response. Trial patients were treated with single-agent nivolumab in the multi-cohort phase II CheckMate 205 trial. Best overall response was determined by an independent review committee according to the 2007 International Working Group response criteria. PBMCs from the trial were collected at three points: immediately before nivolumab initiation (C1D1), and during therapy at cycle 2 day 1 and cycle 4 day 1. Peripheral blood was collected in 8 mL Vacutainer Cell Preparation Tubes, from which PBMCs were isolated by centrifugation and then cryopreserved.

The sample consisted of peripheral blood mononuclear cells (PBMCs), taken at baseline. The receptor comes from a human donor with classical Hodgkin lymphoma. The sequence joins TRBV6-6 to TRBJ1-2, with no confidently assigned D gene. The DNA is as follows: TGTGCCAGCAGTATAGGCCACTTGGATGGCTACACCTTC. This encodes CASSIGHLDGYTF.